The 5 T cell receptor beta chains reported below all come from one sample, sequenced in a study of T cell repertoires in cytomegalovirus infection. No antigen has been assigned to these receptors. Each CDR3 protein gets one entry after TCRdb re-called the reads with MiXCR. The sample consists of about 160,000 distinct CDR3 sequences, less than 25% of them appearing once. This sample comprised CD8+ T cells from cultured PBMCs, obtained from culture after CMV antigen stimulation. All receptors derive from a human donor in good health (CMV status not recorded). Some clones in this sample may be carry-over from other donors' samples.

The chain links TRBV10-3 to TRBJ2-1, with 8 bases lining up with TRBD2. V was clipped by 3 bases and J by 3 bases; unmatched bases: 7. CDR3 length: 16 residues. Germline CDR1 is ENHRY and CDR2 is SYGVKD. CDR3 nucleotide sequence: TGTGCCATCAGTGATATCGGGGGGGCAATCTACAATGAGCAGTTCTTC. It is translated as CAISDIGGAIYNEQFF.

This clonotype has just a few counts. V gene TRBV6-6 combines with J gene TRBJ2-3; D gene uncertain. CDR3 length: 12 amino acids. Trimming stripped 1 base from V and 4 bases from J, with 3 bases between. The germline CDR1 and CDR2 sequences are MNHNY and SVGAGI (reference sequence). In DNA, the CDR3 is TGTGCCAGCAGTTACTACGCAGATACGCAGTATTTT. This codes for CASSYYADTQYF.

The J gene is TRBJ2-7, the V gene TRBV2; D is undetermined. Germline V gene data show CDR1 as SNHLY and CDR2 as FYNNEI. V lost 0 bases and J 2 bases, leaving 23 bases between the germline ends. CDR3 length: 19 amino acids. The CDR3 nucleotides read TGTGCCAGCAGTGAAGCGCTTAAACCGGAGTGGCTAGACGCCTACGAGCAGTACTTC. It codes for CASSEALKPEWLDAYEQYF.

This clonotype was observed at least ten times. The V call is TRBV6-2 or TRBV6-3, the J call TRBJ1-1; no definite D call. From germline, CDR1 is MNHEY and CDR2 SVGEGT. V was shortened by 4 bases and J by 5 bases, with 8 bases between the two germline ends. This CDR3 is built from 12 residues. CDR3 nucleotide sequence: TGTGCCAGCAGTTTAGGGAGGACTGAAGCTTTCTTT. This codes for CASSLGRTEAFF.

This clonotype was seen ten or more times. The chain joins TRBV7-6 to TRBJ2-3; 11 positions agree with TRBD2. The CDR3 loop spans 17 amino acids. With V trimmed by 6 bases and J by 3 bases, 11 bases remained unmatched. Germline V gives CDR1 SGHVS, CDR2 FNYEAQ. In nucleotides, the CDR3 is TGTGCCAGCAGTTTTCTGCTAGCGGGGGGCGGAACAGATACGCAGTATTTT. As protein: CASSFLLAGGGTDTQYF.